The clone carrying this TCR beta chain was detected a few times. Its specificity is unknown. The data were taken from a study of cytomegalovirus exposure and HLA in healthy donors. Study-level findings and limits: Another analysis was done later, and it associated roughly 15,000 TCR beta sequences with HLA alleles at 0.05 false discovery rate.

PCR was performed using 60 Vbeta and 13 Jbeta primers. Per the authors' pipeline: Unique TCR beta chains numbered roughly 84 million in a later analysis, with around 11 million shared. The method was immunoSEQ multiplex PCR; TCRdb's version includes in-frame clones alone and lacks a portion of them. V and J calls and clone size are copied from that table; D and trimming were computed from the DNA. This sample has some 150,000 clones, with 85% found just once. The CDR3 has 16 amino acids. With 3 bases clipped from V and 4 bases from J, the junction kept 7 bases outside the gene matches. Germline assignment: CDR1 MDHEN and CDR2 SYDVKM.

The source of this sequence is a woman under 30 in good health and CMV-seronegative. The sample consisted of PBMCs. The V gene is TRBV28, the J gene TRBJ2-7; 12 nucleotides line up with TRBD2. The CDR3 is CASSFVLAGGQYEQYF. CDR3 in DNA: TGTGCCAGCAGTTTTGTGCTAGCGGGAGGGCAATACGAGCAGTACTTC. Full variable domain (remainder filled in from reference TRBV28 and TRBJ2-7): DVKVTQSSRYLVKRTGEKVFLECVQDMDHENMFWYRQDPGLGLRLIYFSYDVKMKEKGDIPEGYSVSREKKERFSLILESASTNQTSMYLCASSFVLAGGQYEQYFGPGTRLTVT.